Listed below are T cell receptor beta chains from one sample, sequenced in a study of beta chain features in type 1 diabetes. The table came from immunoSEQ multiplex PCR; TCRdb's copy has only in-frame clones and leaves some out. The profile covers about 250,000 clones, with 12% to 15% appearing a single time and more than 0.025% taken by the ten largest. The specimen was naive CD4+ T cells from blood. The origin of the receptors is a woman aged 40-49 years in good health. CDR3s include the opening cysteine and the closing phenylalanine or tryptophan. Fields, in order: J gene, D gene, V gene, clone size, CDR3 DNA, CDR3 protein. A D gene is named only where the DNA matches it firmly. A row's size may be missing; if present it is once, few, many or a size class.

>TRBJ1-2|TRBD1|TRBV7-2|NA
TGTGCCAGCAGCCAATCGACAGGGAACTATGGCTACACCTTC
CASSQSTGNYGYTF
>TRBJ1-5|TRBD1|TRBV6-6|few
TGTGCCAGCAGTTACGGGACAGGCAATAGCAATCAGCCCCAGCATTTT
CASSYGTGNSNQPQHF
>TRBJ2-1|NA|TRBV5-1|NA
TGCGCCAGCAGCGGGGGACTCGTTGTAGATGAGCAGTTCTTC
CASSGGLVVDEQFF
>TRBJ1-2|TRBD1|TRBV6-5|few
TGTGCCAGCAGTTATACAACAGGGGCGTTGGGGGGCTACACCTTC
CASSYTTGALGGYTF
>TRBJ2-7|NA|TRBV19|few
TGTGCCAGTAAGGAGAATTCGGCCTACGAGCAGTACTTC
CASKENSAYEQYF
>TRBJ1-5|NA|TRBV2|NA
TGTGCCAGCAGTCCTGAGGCAGGGGATCAGCCCCAGCATTTT
CASSPEAGDQPQHF
>TRBJ1-6|NA|TRBV7-6|few
TGTGCCAGCAGCCGAGTCCCGGCCTCTAGCTCCTATAATTCACCCCTCCACTTT
CASSRVPASSSYNSPLHF
>TRBJ2-1|TRBD2|TRBV13|NA
TGTGCCAGCAGCAACGGACTAGCGGGGGGTTACAATGAGCAGTTCTTC
CASSNGLAGGYNEQFF
>TRBJ1-2|NA|TRBV6-6|few
TGTGCCAGCAGTTACGACACCCTTGGCTACACCTTC
CASSYDTLGYTF
>TRBJ2-7|TRBD1|TRBV27|few
TGTGCCAGCAGACGGACAGGGACCTACGAGCAGTACTTC
CASRRTGTYEQYF
>TRBJ1-5|NA|TRBV19|few
TGTGCCAGTAGTATTAGCAGGGGCAATAGCAATCAGCCCCAGCATTTT
CASSISRGNSNQPQHF
>TRBJ1-1|NA|TRBV7-8|NA
TGTGCCAGCAGCGGACGGGACTTTCCTCGTACCACTGAAGCTTTCTTT
CASSGRDFPRTTEAFF
>TRBJ1-2|TRBD1|TRBV2|NA
TGTGCCAGCGTAGACCGGGACAGGGGGAACTATGGCTACACCTTC
CASVDRDRGNYGYTF
>TRBJ2-2|NA|TRBV4-1|NA
TGCGCCAGCAGCCTCCTAGTTGGGGAGGCCGGGGAGCTGTTTTTT
CASSLLVGEAGELFF
>TRBJ1-2|TRBD1|TRBV6-4|NA
TGTGCCAGCAGTGACTCTGTGCAGGGGGGAAGAGTTTATGGCTACACCTTC
CASSDSVQGGRVYGYTF
>TRBJ2-2|NA|TRBV4-2|few
TGTGCCAGCAGCCAAGATATCACCGGGGAGCTGTTTTTT
CASSQDITGELFF
>TRBJ2-4|NA|TRBV19|NA
TGTGCCAGTAGTCCAAGCTGGGCCAAAAACATTCAGTACTTC
CASSPSWAKNIQYF
>TRBJ1-2|NA|TRBV27|NA
TGTGCCAGCAGTTTACGGGGTATCTATGGCTACACCTTC
CASSLRGIYGYTF
>TRBJ2-5|TRBD2|TRBV11-2|few
TGTGCCAGCAGCTTAGGCCAGCGGGGGACCCAGACCCAGTACTTC
CASSLGQRGTQTQYF
>TRBJ1-1|NA|TRBV20-1|few
TGCAGCACTAAGATGAACACTGAAGCTTTCTTT
CSTKMNTEAFF
>TRBJ2-7|TRBD1|TRBV25-1|NA
TGTGCCAGCAGCCCAACCGGGACAGTCTACGAGCAGTACTTC
CASSPTGTVYEQYF
>TRBJ1-2|NA|TRBV14|few
TGTGCCAGCAGCCAAAATCAGGGGTATGGCTACACCTTC
CASSQNQGYGYTF
>TRBJ2-6|NA|TRBV5-4|few
TGTGCCAGCAGCTTGGACGGGGGAGCCGCCAACGTCCTGACTTTC
CASSLDGGAANVLTF
>TRBJ1-5|NA|TRBV5-1|few
TGCGCCAGCAGCTCCAATCCTAGCAATCAGCCCCAGCATTTT
CASSSNPSNQPQHF
>TRBJ2-3|TRBD1|TRBV15|few
TGTGCCACCAGCGGTCGACCGGGACAGGGGATAGATACGCAGTATTTT
CATSGRPGQGIDTQYF
>TRBJ2-1|NA|TRBV4-1|many
TGCGCCAGCAGCCAACCAACAGGTTTAGGAGAGCAGTTCTTC
CASSQPTGLGEQFF
>TRBJ1-4|TRBD1|TRBV7-9|few
TGTGCCAGCAGCTTTCCCCGGACAGGGTGGGGTGAAAAACTGTTTTTT
CASSFPRTGWGEKLFF
>TRBJ1-2|NA|TRBV4-1|few
TGCGCCAGCAGCCAAGATGCGGTTGGCTACACCTTC
CASSQDAVGYTF
>TRBJ2-5|TRBD1|TRBV5-4|few
TGTGCCAGCAGCAGCAGGGGGCGAGGAGAGACCCAGTACTTC
CASSSRGRGETQYF
>TRBJ2-7|TRBD1|TRBV10-1|NA
TGCGCCAGCAGTGAGCCCGAAACAGGGGACGAGCAGTACTTC
CASSEPETGDEQYF
>TRBJ1-1|NA|TRBV18|NA
TGTGCCAGCTCACCCACAGAGAACACTGAAGCTTTCTTT
CASSPTENTEAFF
>TRBJ1-2|NA|TRBV18|NA
TGTGCCAGCTCATTGCGTGGAGAATCCGATGGCTACACCTTC
CASSLRGESDGYTF
>TRBJ2-7|NA|TRBV7-9|few
TGTGCCAGCAGCGGCAGGGGCTCCTACGAGCAGTACTTC
CASSGRGSYEQYF
>TRBJ2-2|NA|TRBV7-6|few
TGTGCCAGCAGCTTCGAGCAGGCGAACACCGGGGAGCTGTTTTTT
CASSFEQANTGELFF
>TRBJ2-1|TRBD1|TRBV7-9|few
TGTGCCAGCAGCTTAGCTGTTGGAGGGACAGGGTTGTATGAGCAGTTCTTC
CASSLAVGGTGLYEQFF
>TRBJ1-6|NA|TRBV18|NA
TGTGCCAGCTCCATCCAGGGCAGCGACAGCTCCTATAATTCACCCCTCCACTTT
CASSIQGSDSSYNSPLHF
>TRBJ2-7|NA|TRBV11-2|NA
TGTGCCAGCAACCCTTGGACTACCGTCTACGAGCAGTACTTC
CASNPWTTVYEQYF
>TRBJ2-7|NA|TRBV9|few
TGTGCCAGCAGCGTAGGCCAGGTCCCTTACGAGCAGTACTTC
CASSVGQVPYEQYF
>TRBJ1-2|TRBD1|TRBV2|NA
TGTGCCAGCAGTAATTTCGAACCCCCCGGGACAGCGAACTATGGCTACACCTTC
CASSNFEPPGTANYGYTF
>TRBJ1-6|TRBD1|TRBV16|few
TGTGCCAGCAGCCTCTCGGGACAGGGAAATTCACCCCTCCACTTT
CASSLSGQGNSPLHF
>TRBJ1-2|TRBD1|TRBV6-5|few
TGTGCCAGCAGTTACTCGACAGGGGGCGACTATGGCTACACCTTC
CASSYSTGGDYGYTF
>TRBJ1-1|TRBD1|TRBV27|few
TGTGCCAGCAGTCACAGGGGGAGGGACACTGAAGCTTTCTTT
CASSHRGRDTEAFF
>TRBJ1-5|TRBD1|TRBV5-1|few
TGCGCCAGCAGCTTGGCGCAGGGGGGCCCCCAGCATTTT
CASSLAQGGPQHF
>TRBJ2-1|TRBD2|TRBV5-1|few
TGCGCCAGCACCGAAGCGGGGCCGCCCTCCCGGGGTGAGCAGTTCTTC
CASTEAGPPSRGEQFF
>TRBJ2-1|NA|TRBV7-2|NA
TGTGCCAGCAGCTTATCTGGAGTCGTCAATGAGCAGTTCTTC
CASSLSGVVNEQFF
>TRBJ2-6|NA|TRBV5-4|few
TGTGCCAGCAGCTTGGTTCAGGGTACATCAGGGGCCAACGTCCTGACTTTC
CASSLVQGTSGANVLTF
>TRBJ1-1|NA|TRBV6-6|NA
TGTGCCAGCAGTTACTCGAGCACTGAAGCTTTCTTT
CASSYSSTEAFF
>TRBJ2-1|NA|TRBV12-5|few
TGTGCTAGTGGTTTGCGCACATTAGCGGAGAACAATGAGCAGTTCTTC
CASGLRTLAENNEQFF
>TRBJ2-3|TRBD2|TRBV5-1|NA
TGCGCCAGCAGCTCAGAGCGGGGACGCACAGATACGCAGTATTTT
CASSSERGRTDTQYF
>TRBJ2-5|NA|TRBV5-1|few
TGCGCCAGCAGCCCCAGGGGCAGTTCACAAGAGACCCAGTACTTC
CASSPRGSSQETQYF
>TRBJ2-3|NA|TRBV5-1|NA
TGCGCCTCAACAGATACGCAGTATTTT
CASTDTQYF
>TRBJ1-2|NA|TRBV7-9|NA
TGTGCCAGCAGCGTTGGACAGTCTAACTATGGCTACACCTTC
CASSVGQSNYGYTF
>TRBJ2-1|TRBD2|TRBV5-1|few
TGCGCCAGCAGCCCGCTGACTAGCGGGGGCCTGAGCTCCTACAATGAGCAGTTCTTC
CASSPLTSGGLSSYNEQFF